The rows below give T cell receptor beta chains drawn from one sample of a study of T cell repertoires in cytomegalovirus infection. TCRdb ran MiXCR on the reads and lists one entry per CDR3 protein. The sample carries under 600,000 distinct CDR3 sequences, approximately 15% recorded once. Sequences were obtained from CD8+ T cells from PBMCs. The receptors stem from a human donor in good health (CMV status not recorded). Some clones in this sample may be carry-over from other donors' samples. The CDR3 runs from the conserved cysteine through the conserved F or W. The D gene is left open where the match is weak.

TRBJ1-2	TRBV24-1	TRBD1	CATSDSHRDRPNGYTF
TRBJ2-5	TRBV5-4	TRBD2	CASSLPSRGGETQYF
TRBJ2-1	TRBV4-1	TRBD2	CASSRIPGLGRDNEQFF
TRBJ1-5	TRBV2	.	CASSEETQLDQPQHF
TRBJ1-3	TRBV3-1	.	CASSQDEGPGNTIYF
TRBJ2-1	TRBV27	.	CASSLSSVGVEQFF
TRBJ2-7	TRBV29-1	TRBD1	CSVGRDRGQREQYF
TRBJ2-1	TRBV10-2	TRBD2	CASRGRSGGAGEQFF
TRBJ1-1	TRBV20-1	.	CSAQLRDKGPVEAFF
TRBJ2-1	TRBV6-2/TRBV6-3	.	CASSYLGNEQFF
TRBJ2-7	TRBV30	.	CASISMGAYEQYF
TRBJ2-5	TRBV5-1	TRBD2	CASSPGLAGWAQETQYF
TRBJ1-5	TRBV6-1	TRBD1	CAADRGSNQPQHF
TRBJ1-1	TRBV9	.	CASSVARTSRNTEASF
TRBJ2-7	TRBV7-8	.	CASLTEKDGSLISYEKYF
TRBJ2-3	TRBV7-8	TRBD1	CASSLRDRDLYF
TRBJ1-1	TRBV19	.	CASSMRNRLNTEAFF
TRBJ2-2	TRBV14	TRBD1	CASSQDRRRTGWNTGELFF
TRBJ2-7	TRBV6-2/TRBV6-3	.	CASGTRYEQYF
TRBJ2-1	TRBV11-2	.	CASSSNFLSSYNEQFF
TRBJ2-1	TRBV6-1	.	CASSALEGYEQFF
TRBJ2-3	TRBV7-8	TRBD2	CASSNPGLAGPSTDTQYF
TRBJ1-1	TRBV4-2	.	CASSQAPGSGRGTEAFF
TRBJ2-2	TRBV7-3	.	CASSPQDSGELFF
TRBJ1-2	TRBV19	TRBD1	CASSIEGDSYNYSYTF
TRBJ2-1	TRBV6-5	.	CARSRDSHEQFF
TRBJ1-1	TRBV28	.	CASTSFMDLNTEAFF
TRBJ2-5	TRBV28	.	CASSRHTIQETQYF
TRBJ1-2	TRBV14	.	CASSPSQGFYGYTF
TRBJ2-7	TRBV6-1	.	CASSEKGSLYEQYF
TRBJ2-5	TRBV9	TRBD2	CASTASGGAGETQYF
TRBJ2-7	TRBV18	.	CASSPGGTNPYEQYF
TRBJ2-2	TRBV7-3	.	CASSLLSGSANTGELFF
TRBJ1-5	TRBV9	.	CASSAQGSSNQPQHF
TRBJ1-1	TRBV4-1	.	CASSQEPYTEAFF
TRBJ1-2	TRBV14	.	CASSQVAQSYGYTF
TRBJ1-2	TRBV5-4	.	CASSWGGGDYGYTF
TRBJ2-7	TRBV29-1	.	CSVRDISSYEQYF